Each of the 12 T cell receptor beta chains below was sequenced from the same sample in a study of T cell repertoires in cytomegalovirus infection. MiXCR was run by TCRdb on the reads, yielding one entry per CDR3 protein. Altogether tens of thousands of distinct CDR3 sequences are present, about 4% being singletons, with the ten largest covering about 22%. The sequencing sample was made of PBMCs. These receptors were collected from a human donor in good health (CMV status not recorded). Some clones in this sample may be carry-over from other donors' samples.

This clonotype is medium-sized (0.01 to 0.1%) by share. The gene calls are TRBV7-2 and TRBJ1-6, with D possibly being TRBD1 (5 bases). The ends were cut back, 7 bases at V and 8 bases at J, with 15 bases in the middle. Germline CDR1 SGHTA, CDR2 FQGNSA. CDR3 length: 14 residues. The CDR3 DNA follows: TGTGCCAGCACCGCGGACTTAGGGGATTCACCCCTCCACTTT. Encoded protein: CASTADLGDSPLHF.

This clonotype appeared many times. The rearrangement links TRBV7-8 to TRBJ1-4; D not certain. With 5 bases removed from V and 6 bases from J, the gap between germline ends came to 16 bases. The CDR3 has 15 amino acids. CDR1 is SGHVS and CDR2 is FQNEAQ in the germline V gene. The DNA for the CDR3 is TGTGCCAGCAGCCCCCAGAGGGTTTCGGATGAAAAACTGTTTTTT. Its protein is CASSPQRVSDEKLFF.

This clonotype came up many times. The V call is TRBV7-9, the J call TRBJ1-2; possible D gene TRBD1, 6 bases. Germline CDR1 SEHNR, CDR2 FQNEAQ (reference sequence). The V gene lost 4 bases and the J gene lost 2 bases, with 14 bases spanning the gap. The CDR3 spans 15 residues. Here the CDR3 reads CASSSQLGGNYGYTF. The CDR3 nucleotides are TGTGCCAGCAGCTCGCAGTTGGGGGGCAACTATGGCTACACCTTC.

This clonotype came up many times. The chain employs TRBV6-5 and TRBJ1-2, with 10 positions matching TRBD1. This CDR3 comprises 13 residues. J lost 7 bases, V lost 6 bases, and 5 bases had no gene match. Germline CDR1 MNHEY, CDR2 SVGAGI. CDR3 loop: CASRQGQGTGYTF. CDR3 in DNA: TGTGCCAGCAGGCAGGGACAGGGGACTGGCTACACCTTC.

There are many counts of this clonotype. The chain links TRBV5-6 to TRBJ2-1, with TRBD2 matching over 8 bases. V was clipped by 7 bases and J by 2 bases; unmatched bases: 11. This CDR3 comprises 16 residues. Germline loops: CDR1 SGHDT, CDR2 YYEEEE. CDR3 region: CASETLAGHPYNEQFF. The CDR3 DNA follows: TGTGCCAGCGAAACCTTAGCGGGACATCCCTACAATGAGCAGTTCTTC.

This clonotype showed up many times. The J gene is TRBJ1-2, the V gene TRBV12-3 or TRBV12-4, with 8 bases fitting TRBD1. Losses at the gene ends were 7 bases for V and 3 bases for J; bases not matched to a gene: 4. The CDR3 loop spans 13 amino acids. CDR3 sequence: CASKGQGHYGYTF. In DNA, the CDR3 is TGTGCCAGCAAAGGACAGGGACACTATGGCTACACCTTC.

Many counts were recorded for this clonotype. This rearrangement joins TRBV7-8 to TRBJ2-2, with D perhaps matching TRBD2 (7 bases). This CDR3 spans 15 amino acids. V lost 5 bases, J lost 6 bases, and 16 bases lay in between. Germline CDR1 is SGHVS and CDR2 is FQNEAQ. The CDR3 coding sequence is TGTGCCAGCAGCCCAGTGAGGGGGAGGGCCGGGGAGCTGTTTTTT. Translating gives CASSPVRGRAGELFF.

Ten or more counts support this clonotype. The rearrangement links TRBV6-2 or TRBV6-3 to TRBJ2-7; TRBD2 agrees at 8 bases. This CDR3 has 15 residues. V gave up 2 bases and J gave up 5 bases; unmatched junction bases: 8. From germline, CDR1 is MNHEY and CDR2 SVGEGT. The CDR3 bases are TGTGCCAGCAGTTACCGCGGGAGGTTTATCCACGAGCAGTACTTC. It yields the protein CASSYRGRFIHEQYF.

This clonotype was detected ten times or more. This chain uses TRBV11-2 with TRBJ2-1; no definite D call. Looked up from germline, CDR1 is SGHAT and CDR2 is FQNNGV. The CDR3 totals 15 residues. V was cut by 3 bases and J by 6 bases, with 15 bases left in between. The CDR3 here is CASSFGVSMGNEQFF. For the CDR3, the DNA is TGTGCCAGCAGCTTCGGAGTCTCGATGGGCAATGAGCAGTTCTTC.

This clonotype was seen many times. This chain connects TRBV7-9 to TRBJ2-1, with no clear D. This CDR3 is 11 amino acids long. V shed 5 bases and J shed 9 bases, with 8 bases lying between them. The V gene's germline CDR1 is SEHNR and CDR2 FQNEAQ (reference sequence). The CDR3 nucleotides read TGTGCCAGCAGCGGTAATTCTGAGCAGTTCTTC. Its protein product is CASSGNSEQFF.

This clonotype occurred many times. The rearrangement joins TRBV28 to TRBJ2-5, with D possibly matching TRBD2 (6 bases). Germline assignment: CDR1 MDHEN and CDR2 SYDVKM. This CDR3 region has 15 residues. V was shortened by 6 bases and J by 1 base, with 15 bases between the two germline ends. The CDR3 loop reads CASSPRSEGQETQYF. DNA of the CDR3: TGTGCCAGCAGCCCTAGGTCGGAGGGCCAAGAGACCCAGTACTTC.

This clonotype has a count of ten or more. The chain joins TRBV28 to TRBJ2-7, with D unresolved. The CDR3 covers 13 residues. V dropped 3 bases and J dropped 5 bases, with 11 bases sitting between them. Looked up from germline, CDR1 is MDHEN and CDR2 is SYDVKM. CDR3 amino acids: CASSFSNTDEQYF. The CDR3 DNA follows: TGTGCCAGCAGTTTTTCCAATACCGACGAGCAGTACTTC.